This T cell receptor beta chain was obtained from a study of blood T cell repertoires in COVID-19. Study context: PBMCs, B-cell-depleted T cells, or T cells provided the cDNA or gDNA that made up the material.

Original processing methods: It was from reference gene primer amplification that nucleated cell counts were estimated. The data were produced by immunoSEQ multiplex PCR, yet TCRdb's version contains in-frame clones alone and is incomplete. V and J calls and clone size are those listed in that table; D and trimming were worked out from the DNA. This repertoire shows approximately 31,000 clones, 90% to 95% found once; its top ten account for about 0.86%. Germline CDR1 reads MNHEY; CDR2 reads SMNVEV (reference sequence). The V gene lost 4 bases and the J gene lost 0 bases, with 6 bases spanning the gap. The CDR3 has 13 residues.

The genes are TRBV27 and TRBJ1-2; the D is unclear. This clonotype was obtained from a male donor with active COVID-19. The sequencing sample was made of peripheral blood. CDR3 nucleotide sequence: TGTGCCAGCAGTTCGACTCCTAACTATGGCTACACCTTC. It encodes CASSSTPNYGYTF.